Following are 10 T cell receptor beta chains from one sample sequenced in a study of control samples from healthy donors and cancer patients. Sequenced by immunoSEQ multiplex PCR; TCRdb stores in-frame clones only, minus some. This sample has tens of thousands of clones, with just over 90% found just once. The sequencing sample was made of PBMCs. These TCRs come from a man aged 25 to 45 with colorectal cancer.

This chain uses TRBV7-2 with TRBJ2-1, with unresolved D. CDR1 and CDR2 from the germline V gene are SGHTA and FQGNSA. V lost 2 bases to trimming and J lost 0 bases, with 17 bases between them. The CDR3 has 18 amino acids. The CDR3 protein is CASSLRAGGFSSYNEQFF. The CDR3 DNA reads as TGTGCCAGCAGCTTAAGGGCTGGCGGATTCAGCTCCTACAATGAGCAGTTCTTC.

V is TRBV5-4 and J is TRBJ1-6, with D maybe TRBD1 (6 bases). The germline V gene has CDR1 SGHNT and CDR2 YYREEE (reference sequence). The length of the CDR3 is 14 residues. V lost 6 bases, J lost 5 bases, and 12 bases lay in between. The chain's CDR3 is CASKQQGDNSPLHF. The CDR3 DNA reads as TGTGCCAGCAAACAACAGGGTGATAATTCACCCCTCCACTTT.

The genes are TRBV30 and TRBJ1-1, with TRBD1 as a possible D gene (6 bases). The CDR3 is made up of 13 amino acids. Germline V gene sequence: CDR1 GTSNPN, CDR2 SVGIG (reference sequence). V was pared by 3 bases and J by 6 bases, with 14 bases between. This CDR3 is CAWRGHGGAEAFF. The CDR3 nucleotides are TGTGCCTGGAGGGGACATGGTGGCGCTGAAGCTTTCTTT. Together with reference TRBV30 and TRBJ1-1, the CDR3 gives the full variable domain: SQTIHQWPATLVQPVGSPLSLECTVEGTSNPNLYWYRQAAGRGLQLLFYSVGIGQISSEVPQNLSASRPQDRQFILSSKKLLLSDSGFYLCAWRGHGGAEAFFGQGTRLTVV.

This clone was counted once. This chain joins TRBV5-5 and TRBJ2-3, with D possibly being TRBD2 (5 bases). The CDR3 is made up of 16 amino acids. Trimming removed 2 bases at V and 0 bases at J, with 13 bases between. The V gene's germline CDR1 is SGHKS and CDR2 YYEKEE (reference sequence). The CDR3 reads CASSFNERTSTDTQYF. CDR3 in DNA: TGTGCCAGCAGCTTCAACGAGCGGACGAGCACAGATACGCAGTATTTT.

This clone is a singleton in its sample. The chain links TRBV29-1 to TRBJ2-2; tentatively, D is TRBD2 (6 bases). CDR1 and CDR2 (germline): SQVTM, ANQGSEA. Trimming shortened V by 4 bases and J by 8 bases, and 11 bases separated the two germline ends. The CDR3 covers 12 residues. CDR3 region: CSVVAGRGELFF. CDR3 nucleotides: TGCAGCGTTGTGGCGGGGAGGGGGGAGCTGTTTTTT.

The chain combines TRBV4-1 with TRBJ2-6, with D uncertain. The CDR3 is 16 amino acids. Germline V gives CDR1 MGHRA, CDR2 YSYEKL. Trimming shortened V by 6 bases and J by 1 base, and 13 bases separated the two germline ends. The CDR3 sequence: CASSRVRFSGANVLTF. The DNA of the CDR3 is TGCGCCAGCAGTCGAGTGAGGTTTTCTGGGGCCAACGTCCTGACTTTC.

The V gene is TRBV4-3, the J gene TRBJ2-1; D remains ambiguous. CDR1 and CDR2 from the germline V gene are LGHNA and YSLEER. This CDR3 contains 15 residues. Trimming removed 0 bases at V and 3 bases at J, with 9 bases between. The CDR3 sequence is CASSQDQSNYNEQFF. The CDR3, as DNA: TGCGCCAGCAGCCAAGATCAGAGTAACTACAATGAGCAGTTCTTC.

The chain carries TRBV7-8 and TRBJ2-1; no reliable D call. The CDR3 length is 12 residues. Germline loops: CDR1 SGHVS, CDR2 FQNEAQ. V was clipped by 0 bases and J by 11 bases, with 8 bases between them. The CDR3 loop reads CASSLARRQQFF. CDR3 nucleotide sequence: TGTGCCAGCAGCTTAGCGCGAAGACAGCAGTTCTTC. Looking up the rest from reference TRBV7-8 and TRBJ2-1 gives the full variable domain: GAGVSQSPRYKVAKRGQDVALRCDPISGHVSLFWYQQALGQGPEFLTYFQNEAQLDKSGLPSDRFFAERPEGSVSTLKIQRTQQEDSAVYLCASSLARRQQFFGPGTRLTVL.

The rearrangement joins TRBV5-5 to TRBJ2-4, with 8 nucleotides matching TRBD1. The CDR3 is made up of 14 amino acids. Looked up from germline, CDR1 is SGHKS and CDR2 is YYEKEE (reference sequence). J gave up 7 bases and V 4 bases, and 7 bases lay outside the gene matches. In DNA form, the CDR3 reads TGTGCCAGCAGCCTATGGACAGGGAGGAACATTCAGTACTTC. The encoded protein is CASSLWTGRNIQYF.

The J gene is TRBJ2-2, the V gene TRBV19; D possibly corresponds to TRBD2 (6 bases). Trimming took off 5 bases at V and 3 bases at J, with 10 bases between the two ends. Germline CDR1 is LNHDA and CDR2 is SQIVND (reference sequence). The CDR3 covers 14 residues. The CDR3, as DNA: TGTGCCAGTAGTTCCTCGGGGGACACCGGGGAGCTGTTTTTT. It yields the protein CASSSSGDTGELFF.